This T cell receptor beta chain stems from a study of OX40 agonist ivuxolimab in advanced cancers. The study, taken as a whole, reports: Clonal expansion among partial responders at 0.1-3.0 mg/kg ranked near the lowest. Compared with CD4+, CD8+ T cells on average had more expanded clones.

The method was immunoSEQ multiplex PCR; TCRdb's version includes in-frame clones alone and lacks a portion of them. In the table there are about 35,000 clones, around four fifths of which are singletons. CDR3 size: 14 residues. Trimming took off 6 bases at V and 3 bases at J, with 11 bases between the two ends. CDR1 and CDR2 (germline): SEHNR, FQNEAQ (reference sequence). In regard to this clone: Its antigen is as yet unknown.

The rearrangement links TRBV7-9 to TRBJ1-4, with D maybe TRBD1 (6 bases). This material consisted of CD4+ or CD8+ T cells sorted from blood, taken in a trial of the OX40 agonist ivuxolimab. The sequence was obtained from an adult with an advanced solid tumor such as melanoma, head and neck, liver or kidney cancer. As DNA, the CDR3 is TGTGCCAGCAGGCCTCAGGGGTCTAATGAAAAACTGTTTTTT. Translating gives CASRPQGSNEKLFF.